This TCR beta chain was identified during a study of blood T cells in healthy people across ages. Together with a sample-barcoded 5' primer, a J-beta primer mix was included in a second PCR lasting 7 to 11 cycles. TCRdb itself ran the 5' RACE reads through MiXCR, one entry per CDR3 protein. In the table there are roughly 500,000 distinct CDR3 sequences, around 24% of which are singletons. The sample holds a few counts of this clonotype. V was pared by 0 bases and J by 8 bases, with 5 bases of the junction left unmatched. CDR1 and CDR2 from the germline V gene are MNHEY and SVGAGI. This CDR3 is built from 15 residues. This sample also belongs to another study, concerning T cells of mothers and their children. As that report states: Thymic selection shapes TCR recombination output similarly in related and unrelated pairs.

The genes are TRBV6-5 and TRBJ1-4, with 8 bases lining up with TRBD1. This TCR was recovered from a boy aged 5-17 years in good health. Material: blood. CDR3 residues: CASSYSPRGPEKLFF. For the CDR3, the DNA is TGTGCCAGCAGTTACTCGCCCAGGGGGCCGGAAAAACTGTTTTTT.